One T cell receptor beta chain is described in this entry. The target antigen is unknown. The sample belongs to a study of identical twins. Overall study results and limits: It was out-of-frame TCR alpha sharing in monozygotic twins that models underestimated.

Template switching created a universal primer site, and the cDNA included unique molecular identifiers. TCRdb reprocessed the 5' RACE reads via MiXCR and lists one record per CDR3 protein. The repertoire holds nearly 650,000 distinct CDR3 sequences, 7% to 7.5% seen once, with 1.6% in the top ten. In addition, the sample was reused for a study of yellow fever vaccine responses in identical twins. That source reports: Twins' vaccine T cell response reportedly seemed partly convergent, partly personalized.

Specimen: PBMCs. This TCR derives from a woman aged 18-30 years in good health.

Written as DNA, the CDR3 is TGTGCCAGCAGTTACTCTCGACGGAGTTACCAAGAGACCCAGTACTTC. Translation: CASSYSRRSYQETQYF. V usage is TRBV6-5 and J usage is TRBJ2-5; D gene uncertain. Trimming removed 0 bases at V and 0 bases at J, with 11 bases between. The CDR3 is 16 amino acids. Germline lookup yields CDR1 MNHEY and CDR2 SVGAGI.